Presented here are 3 T cell receptor beta chains from one specimen sequenced in a study of PD-1 blockade in classical Hodgkin lymphoma. Exposure to brentuximab vedotin varied, and each patient had relapsed following autologous stem cell transplantation. The assay was immunoSEQ multiplex PCR, and TCRdb's table has in-frame clones only and misses some. The repertoire consists of nearly 55,000 clones, with roughly 80% occurring once and the leading ten covering about 15%. This material consisted of peripheral blood mononuclear cells (PBMCs), taken at baseline. All receptors come from a human donor with classical Hodgkin lymphoma.

This chain connects TRBV13 to TRBJ2-6; 7 positions agree with TRBD1. The CDR3 is made up of 20 amino acids. V gave up 2 bases and J gave up 1 base; unmatched junction bases: 14. Germline CDR1 and CDR2: PRHDT and FYEKMQ (reference sequence). DNA for the CDR3: TGTGCCAGCAGCTTATCTTTTCCGGGACAGATTCATTCTGGGGCCAACGTCCTGACTTTC. Translated: CASSLSFPGQIHSGANVLTF.

This clone counts as medium-sized. The J gene is TRBJ2-3, the V gene TRBV11-3; D is ambiguous. The germline gives CDR1 SGHNT, CDR2 YENEEA. CDR3 length: 14 residues. Deletions cut 1 base from V and 2 bases from J, with 7 bases between. CDR3 residues: CASSLVTTTDTQYF. As DNA, the CDR3 is TGTGCCAGCAGCTTAGTCACTACCACAGATACGCAGTATTTT.

The rearrangement uses TRBV19 and TRBJ1-5; no firm D call. Per the germline V gene, CDR1 is LNHDA and CDR2 is SQIVND (reference sequence). Trimming took off 7 bases at V and 0 bases at J, with 19 bases between the two ends. The CDR3 extends over 17 amino acids. DNA of the CDR3: TGTGCCAGTACCCCCTTGGGCGAGGTCCTTAGCAATCAGCCCCAGCATTTT. This encodes CASTPLGEVLSNQPQHF.